This TCR beta chain comes out of a study of response to subunit inactivated influenza vaccine (dated by TCRdb to between 2017 and 2018). Study-wide context: To follow how T cells responded to a trivalent subunit inactivated influenza vaccine, the researchers relied on deep quantitative profiling of the T cell receptor repertoire.

This clonotype occurred a few times. No antigen is known for it. Per-base quality was not reported, and no clone a single base away is much larger than it. Library creation used RT-PCR. The data were produced on an Illumina HiSeq 2500. TCRdb applied fastp at Q25 and MiXCR to the public reads, then kept only in-frame beta chains. Duplicate CDR3 protein sequences are folded into a single record with the most common DNA and genes. In all, the sample holds 550,000 to 800,000 distinct CDR3 sequences, and about a sixth of those were seen once. The ten most abundant clones make up about 9.9% of the sample. Unmatched junction bases come to 6, with V trimmed by 2 bases and J by 5 bases. According to the germline V gene, CDR1 reads MGHRA and CDR2 reads YSYEKL. The CDR3 measures 14 amino acids from cysteine to phenylalanine. The DNA shown is the 42-base CDR3, in frame from base 1. Here is what the overall study found, with its caveats: The authors suggested that each seasonal influenza vaccination may recruit only a limited number of new T cells.

The sequence was collected from a man in his fifties or sixties who received an inactivated influenza vaccine. Donor details come from another sample of the same person, matched by shared clones. Recombination linked TRBV4-1 to TRBJ2-7; 7 bases in between match TRBD1. This specimen consisted of PBMCs from blood, obtained approximately 13 days after vaccination. The CDR3 reads as follows: CASSQQRGQNEQYF. The DNA sequence is as follows: TGCGCCAGCAGCCAACAAAGGGGGCAGAACGAGCAGTACTTC.